These 10 T cell receptor beta chains were all obtained from the same sample, sequenced in a study of OX40 agonist ivuxolimab in advanced cancers. Library prep was done by the immunoSEQ multiplex PCR assay. TCRdb mirrors the immuneACCESS table, restricted to in-frame sequences. Some clones are absent from its copies; in checked studies, under half trace to an unresolved V gene, and the reason for the others is unknown. The sample table lists roughly 100,000 clones, 80% to 95% of them with a count of one. The ten biggest clones cover roughly 1.6% of the sample. Specimen: CD4+ or CD8+ T cells sorted from blood, collected in a trial of the OX40 agonist ivuxolimab. These receptors all stem from an adult with an advanced solid tumor such as melanoma, head and neck, liver or kidney cancer.

This clone was seen just once. The chain combines TRBV7-3 with TRBJ2-3; either TRBD1 or TRBD2 may fit D (6 bases each). The CDR3 has 16 residues. V gave up 5 bases and J gave up 4 bases, with 19 bases separating them. CDR1 and CDR2 (germline): SGHTA, FQGTGA. CDR3 protein: CASSPQGRGLPDTQYF. In nucleotides, the CDR3 is TGTGCCAGCAGCCCGCAGGGGCGGGGTCTACCAGATACGCAGTATTTT.

This clone was observed once. The chain joins TRBV19 to TRBJ2-2; D call uncertain. Trimming cost V 2 bases and J 1 base, with 5 bases left between them. CDR3 length: 14 residues. The germline CDR1 and CDR2 sequences are LNHDA and SQIVND (reference sequence). CDR3 region: CASSIPVNTGELFF. CDR3 sequence (DNA): TGTGCCAGTAGTATACCAGTGAACACCGGGGAGCTGTTTTTT. Full variable domain (rest looked up from reference TRBV19 and TRBJ2-2): DGGITQSPKYLFRKEGQNVTLSCEQNLNHDAMYWYRQDPGQGLRLIYYSQIVNDFQKGDIAEGYSVSREKKESFPLTVTSAQKNPTAFYLCASSIPVNTGELFFGEGSRLTVL.

This chain connects TRBV28 to TRBJ1-5; D unclear. The CDR3 consists of 17 residues. Per the germline V gene, CDR1 is MDHEN and CDR2 is SYDVKM. The V and J ends lost 6 bases and 9 bases respectively, with 27 bases between them. CDR3 DNA sequence: TGTGCCAGCAGCAAATATACCGCGACGATCATGAAGGGGCCCCAGCATTTT. It translates to CASSKYTATIMKGPQHF.

The rearrangement joins TRBV10-3 to TRBJ2-6; no clear D. CDR1 is ENHRY and CDR2 is SYGVKD in the germline V gene. V was cut by 3 bases and J by 0 bases, with 9 bases left in between. CDR3 length: 16 residues. The CDR3 reads CAISENSVSGANVLTF. The CDR3 bases are TGTGCCATCAGTGAAAATTCAGTCTCTGGGGCCAACGTCCTGACTTTC.

This chain links TRBV4-3 with TRBJ1-2; tentative D call: TRBD1 (5 bases). Germline lookup yields CDR1 LGHNA and CDR2 YSLEER. The germline V and J ends were trimmed by 0 bases and 7 bases, with 9 bases remaining between them. The CDR3 is made up of 13 amino acids. CDR3 sequence (DNA): TGCGCCAGCAGCCAAGAAGTGGGGACTGGCTACACCTTC. Translating gives CASSQEVGTGYTF.

The table lists this clone with many counts. The chain employs TRBV7-9 and TRBJ2-7; D gene unclear. Germline V lookup: CDR1 SEHNR, CDR2 FQNEAQ (reference sequence). There are 12 residues in the CDR3. The V end was cut by 4 bases, the J end by 2 bases, with 6 bases between. Here the CDR3 DNA reads TGTGCCAGCAGCTCCCCACCCTACGAGCAGTACTTC. Protein sequence: CASSSPPYEQYF.

The chain combines TRBV10-3 with TRBJ2-7; possible D gene TRBD2, 6 bases. V lost 5 bases and J 5 bases, leaving 16 bases between the germline ends. Germline V lookup: CDR1 ENHRY, CDR2 SYGVKD. This CDR3 is built from 14 residues. The CDR3 region is CAISLSGSLDEQYF. CDR3 in DNA: TGTGCCATCAGTTTAAGCGGGTCGCTCGACGAGCAGTACTTC.

V and J are TRBV6-4 and TRBJ2-3; D possibly corresponds to TRBD2 (5 bases). Germline loops: CDR1 MRHNA, CDR2 SNTAGT. This CDR3 comprises 15 residues. The V gene lost 6 bases and the J gene lost 0 bases, with 13 bases spanning the gap. The CDR3 here is CASSMEAGSTDTQYF. For the CDR3, the DNA is TGTGCCAGCAGCATGGAGGCGGGCAGCACAGATACGCAGTATTTT.

V usage is TRBV5-4 and J usage is TRBJ2-7; 7 bases line up with TRBD1. The CDR3 covers 16 residues. The germline V gene encodes CDR1 SGHNT and CDR2 YYREEE (reference sequence). With 0 bases clipped from V and 5 bases from J, the junction kept 11 bases outside the gene matches. The CDR3 DNA is TGTGCCAGCAGCTTGGCCCTTAGAGGGGGCAACCACGAGCAGTACTTC. Its translation is CASSLALRGGNHEQYF.

This clone was detected only a few times. J is TRBJ2-2 and V is TRBV29-1; 9 bases align to TRBD1. Trimming took 1 base from V and 8 from J; bases not matched to a gene: 5. Germline values: CDR1 SQVTM, CDR2 ANQGSEA. The CDR3 has 14 residues. Written as DNA, the CDR3 is TGCAGCGTTGAAGCGGGACAGGGATGGGGGGAGCTGTTTTTT. This codes for CSVEAGQGWGELFF.